This TCR beta chain comes out of a study of T cells in Graves' hyperthyroidism and ophthalmopathy. Points from the study as a whole: In blood, most of the thyroid clonotypes expanded above 0.001 were also present.

The hyperthyroidism was newly diagnosed and had lasted under 2 months; the patients were aged 18 to 65. The PBMCs studied were ones that came from about 10 ml fresh peripheral blood. About this clonotype: Antigen: not known.

Germline CDR1 is GTSNPN and CDR2 is SVGIG (reference sequence). The V gene lost 0 bases and the J gene lost 0 bases, with 9 bases spanning the gap. The CDR3 extends over 15 amino acids. RNA transcripts yielded amplified TCR beta CDR3 regions. Initially, a first-round RT-PCR of the TCR CDR3 employed the HTBI primer set. In TCRdb, the multiplex PCR reads were re-called with MiXCR into one record per CDR3 protein. The table shows hundreds of thousands of distinct CDR3 sequences, with approximately 15% occurring only once. The sequence was collected from a woman aged 25-40 years with Graves' hyperthyroidism that later progressed to Graves' ophthalmopathy. The V gene is TRBV30, the J gene TRBJ1-5; no definite D call. The specimen was blood. In DNA, the CDR3 is TGTGCCTGGAGTGTACTGCGATATAGCAATCAGCCCCAGCATTTT. Its protein is CAWSVLRYSNQPQHF.